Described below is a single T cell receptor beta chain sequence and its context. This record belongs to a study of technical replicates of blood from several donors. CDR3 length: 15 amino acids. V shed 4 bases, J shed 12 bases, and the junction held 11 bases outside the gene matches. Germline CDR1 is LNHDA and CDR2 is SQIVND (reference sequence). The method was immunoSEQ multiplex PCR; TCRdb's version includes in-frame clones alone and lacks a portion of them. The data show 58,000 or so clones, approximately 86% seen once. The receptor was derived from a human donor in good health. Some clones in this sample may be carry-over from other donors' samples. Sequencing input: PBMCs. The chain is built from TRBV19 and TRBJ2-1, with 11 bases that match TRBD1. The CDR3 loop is CASSTGQGAMAGQFF. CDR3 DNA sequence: TGTGCCAGTAGTACTGGACAGGGGGCAATGGCTGGGCAGTTCTTC.